This T cell receptor (beta chain) originates from a study of blood T cell repertoires in COVID-19. The germline V gene has CDR1 LNHNV and CDR2 YYDKDF (reference sequence). The CDR3 sequence is 14 residues long. Between the trimmed V and J ends, which lost 0 bases and 3 bases, there was a span of 8 bases. The table lists this clone with a count of one. Here immunoSEQ multiplex PCR was the method, and the copy in TCRdb shows in-frame clones only, minus some. This sample carries tens of thousands of clones, roughly 90% of them seen once, and the ten largest clones take roughly two fifths. This receptor was taken from a man between 60 and 70 years old with active or convalescent COVID-19. This chain uses TRBV15 with TRBJ1-1, with D possibly being TRBD1 (5 bases). The specimen sequenced was peripheral blood. The CDR3 region is CATSRDPQDTEAFF. The CDR3 DNA follows: TGTGCCACCAGCAGAGATCCACAGGACACTGAAGCTTTCTTT.